A single T cell receptor (beta chain) is shown here with its context. The entry originates in a study of cytomegalovirus exposure and HLA in healthy donors. The PCR ran on 60 Vbeta and 13 Jbeta primers. The method was immunoSEQ multiplex PCR; TCRdb's version includes in-frame clones alone and lacks a portion of them. In the table there are around 100,000 clones, around two thirds of which are singletons. This CDR3 is 14 amino acids long. Per the germline V gene, CDR1 is ENHRY and CDR2 is SYGVKD. V was pared by 10 bases and J by 6 bases, with 19 bases between. The sequenced material came from PBMCs. The TCR was taken from a middle-aged man in good health and CMV-seropositive. V and J are TRBV10-3 and TRBJ2-1; a possible D gene is TRBD2 (6 bases). Here the CDR3 DNA reads TGTGCCACTCGTGGGGGGTACTTGAGCAATGAGCAGTTCTTC. Residues: CATRGGYLSNEQFF.